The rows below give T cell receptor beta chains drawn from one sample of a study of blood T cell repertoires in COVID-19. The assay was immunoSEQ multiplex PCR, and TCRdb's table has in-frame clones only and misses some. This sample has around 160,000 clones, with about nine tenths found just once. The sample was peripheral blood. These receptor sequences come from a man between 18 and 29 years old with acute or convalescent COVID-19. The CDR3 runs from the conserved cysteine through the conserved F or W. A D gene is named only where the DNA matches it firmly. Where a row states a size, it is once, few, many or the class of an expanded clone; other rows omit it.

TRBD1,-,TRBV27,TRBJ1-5,CASRDRVGISNQPQHF,TGTGCCAGCAGGGACAGGGTGGGTATCAGCAATCAGCCCCAGCATTTT
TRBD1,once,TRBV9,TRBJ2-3,CASSDKSRGSSTQYF,TGTGCCAGCAGCGACAAATCCAGGGGGTCGAGTACGCAGTATTTT
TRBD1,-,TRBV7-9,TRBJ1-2,CASSLSTGTGDGPYGYTF,TGTGCCAGCAGCTTATCTACCGGGACAGGGGATGGGCCCTATGGCTACACCTTC
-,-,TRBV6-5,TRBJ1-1,CASRRGRGTEAFF,TGTGCCAGCAGGAGGGGCCGGGGGACTGAAGCTTTCTTT
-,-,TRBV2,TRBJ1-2,CASRHPGVTDGIGYTF,TGTGCCAGCAGGCATCCGGGAGTTACTGATGGAATCGGCTACACCTTC
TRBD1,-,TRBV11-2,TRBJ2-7,CASSFGQGPYEQYF,TGTGCCAGCAGCTTCGGACAGGGCCCCTACGAGCAGTACTTC
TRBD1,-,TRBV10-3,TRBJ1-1,CAISSGTGGGTEAFF,TGTGCCATCAGTTCCGGGACAGGGGGGGGGACTGAAGCTTTCTTT
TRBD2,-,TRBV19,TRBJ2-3,CASSRRVSGRTTDTQYF,TGTGCCAGTAGTAGGCGGGTTAGCGGGAGGACCACAGATACGCAGTATTTT
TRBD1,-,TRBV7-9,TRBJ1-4,CASSPGQGNEKLFF,TGTGCCAGCAGCCCCGGACAGGGTAATGAAAAACTGTTTTTT
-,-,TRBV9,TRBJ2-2,CASEEAGELFF,TGTGCCAGCGAGGAGGCCGGGGAGCTGTTTTTT
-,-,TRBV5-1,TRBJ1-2,CASSLGSPQGARGYTF,TGCGCCAGCAGCTTGGGGAGCCCGCAGGGCGCGAGGGGCTACACCTTC
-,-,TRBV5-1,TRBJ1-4,CASSSTGRYDEKLFF,TGCGCCAGCAGCTCCACAGGGCGCTACGATGAAAAACTGTTTTTT
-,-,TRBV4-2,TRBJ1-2,CASSPMDSPYGYTF,TGTGCCAGCAGCCCAATGGACAGCCCCTATGGCTACACCTTC
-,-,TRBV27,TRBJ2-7,CASSNQGSFYEQYF,TGTGCCAGCAGTAACCAGGGCAGTTTCTACGAGCAGTACTTC
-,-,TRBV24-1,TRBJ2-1,CATSASGQVLYNEQFF,TGTGCCACCAGTGCGAGCGGCCAGGTCCTTTACAATGAGCAGTTCTTC
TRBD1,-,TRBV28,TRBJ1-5,CASRDGAGGRQPQHF,TGTGCCAGCAGAGACGGGGCAGGGGGCAGACAGCCCCAGCATTTT
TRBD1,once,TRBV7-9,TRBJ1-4,CASSFPGGRNEKLFF,TGTGCCAGCAGCTTTCCAGGGGGCCGTAATGAAAAACTGTTTTTT
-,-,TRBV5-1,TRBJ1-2,CASSASMAGNGYTF,TGCGCCAGCAGCGCCTCTATGGCAGGGAACGGCTACACCTTC
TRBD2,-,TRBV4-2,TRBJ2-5,CASSQGTSGMPRGTQYF,TGTGCCAGCAGCCAAGGGACTAGCGGGATGCCCAGGGGGACCCAGTACTTC
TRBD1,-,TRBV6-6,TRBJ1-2,CASSRNSPGQGSNYGYTF,TGTGCCAGCAGCCGAAACTCCCCAGGACAGGGATCTAACTATGGCTACACCTTC
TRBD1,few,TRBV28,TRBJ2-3,CASSLGGQGTDTQYF,TGTGCCAGCAGTTTAGGGGGACAGGGGACAGATACGCAGTATTTT
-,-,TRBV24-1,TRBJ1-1,CATTDSTSAEAFF,TGTGCCACAACCGACTCAACTAGCGCTGAAGCTTTCTTT
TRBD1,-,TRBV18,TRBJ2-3,CASSTSGQGPDTQYF,TGTGCCAGCTCAACTTCGGGACAGGGCCCAGATACGCAGTATTTT
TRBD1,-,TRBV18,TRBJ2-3,CASSPRDRVSTDTQYF,TGTGCCAGCTCACCCCGGGACAGGGTTTCCACAGATACGCAGTATTTT
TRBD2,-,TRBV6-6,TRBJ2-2,CASSPTGGDTGELFF,TGTGCCAGCAGTCCGACCGGGGGGGACACCGGGGAGCTGTTTTTT
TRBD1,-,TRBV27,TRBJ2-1,CASRHRPGTVLYNEQFF,TGTGCCAGCAGGCACCGACCCGGGACAGTTCTATACAATGAGCAGTTCTTC
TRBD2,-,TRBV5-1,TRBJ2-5,CATSSGGKETQYF,TGCGCCACCTCCTCGGGGGGGAAAGAGACCCAGTACTTC
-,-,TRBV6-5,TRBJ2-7,CASSRQDPYEQYF,TGTGCCAGCAGCCGACAAGACCCCTACGAGCAGTACTTC
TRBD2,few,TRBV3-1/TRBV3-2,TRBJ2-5,CASSLAGAVETQYF,TGTGCCAGCAGCCTAGCGGGAGCGGTTGAGACCCAGTACTTC
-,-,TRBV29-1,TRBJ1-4,CSVETGEPNEKLFF,TGCAGCGTTGAGACCGGGGAACCTAATGAAAAACTGTTTTTT
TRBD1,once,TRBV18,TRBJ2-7,CASSATGEGAVQYF,TGTGCCAGCTCAGCGACAGGGGAAGGCGCCGTGCAGTACTTC
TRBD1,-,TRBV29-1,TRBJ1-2,CSVEGRQGPTYTF,TGCAGCGTTGAAGGGAGACAGGGGCCGACCTACACCTTC
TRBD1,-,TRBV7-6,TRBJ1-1,CASSSGQVNTEAFF,TGTGCCAGCAGCTCGGGACAGGTGAACACTGAAGCTTTCTTT
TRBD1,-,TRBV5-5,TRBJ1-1,CASSLEWTGPAFF,TGTGCCAGCAGCTTGGAGTGGACAGGGCCAGCTTTCTTT
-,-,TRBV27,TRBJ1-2,CASSPGSNGYTF,TGTGCCAGCAGTCCCGGGTCTAATGGCTACACCTTC
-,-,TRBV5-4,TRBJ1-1,CASSLDGIGGAFF,TGTGCCAGCAGCCTGGACGGTATAGGGGGAGCTTTCTTT
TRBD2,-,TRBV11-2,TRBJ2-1,CASSLPGGSSYNEQFF,TGTGCCAGCAGCCTCCCAGGCGGGAGCTCCTACAATGAGCAGTTCTTC
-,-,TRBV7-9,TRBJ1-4,CASSWSGEKLFF,TGTGCCAGCAGCTGGTCCGGGGAAAAACTGTTTTTT
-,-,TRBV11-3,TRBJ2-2,CASSHGIANTGELFF,TGTGCCAGCAGCCACGGGATCGCGAACACCGGGGAGCTGTTTTTT
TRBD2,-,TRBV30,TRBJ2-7,CAWSVERGAREQYF,TGTGCCTGGAGTGTAGAGCGGGGGGCCAGGGAGCAGTACTTC
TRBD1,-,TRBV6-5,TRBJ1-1,CASRPHNRGVTEAFF,TGTGCCAGCAGACCCCATAACAGGGGAGTAACTGAAGCTTTCTTT
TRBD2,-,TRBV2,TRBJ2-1,CASSRLAGELTEQFF,TGTGCCAGCAGTCGACTAGCGGGAGAATTAACTGAGCAGTTCTTC
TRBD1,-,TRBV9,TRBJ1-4,CASSVTGGEKLFF,TGTGCCAGCAGCGTGACAGGGGGCGAAAAACTGTTTTTT
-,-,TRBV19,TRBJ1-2,CASSISGFNGYTF,TGTGCCAGTAGTATCTCAGGGTTTAATGGCTACACCTTC
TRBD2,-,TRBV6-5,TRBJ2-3,CASNIAGTTTDTQYF,TGTGCCAGCAACATAGCGGGGACTACCACAGATACGCAGTATTTT
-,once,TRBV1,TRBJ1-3,CTSSQDLGKSVGTGNTIYF,-
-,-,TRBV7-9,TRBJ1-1,CASSLVMGGETEAFF,TGTGCCAGCAGCTTAGTTATGGGGGGAGAAACTGAAGCTTTCTTT
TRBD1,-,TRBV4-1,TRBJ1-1,CASLPQGAGRRDTEAFF,TGCGCCAGCCTACCTCAGGGGGCGGGTCGACGGGACACTGAAGCTTTCTTT
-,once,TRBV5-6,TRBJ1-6,CASSANGGYSNSPLHF,TGTGCCAGCAGCGCGAATGGGGGGTACAGCAATTCACCCCTCCACTTT
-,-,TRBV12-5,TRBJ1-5,CASGLQGNNQPQHF,TGTGCTAGTGGTTTACAGGGTAATAATCAGCCCCAGCATTTT
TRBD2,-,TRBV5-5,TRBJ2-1,CASSVPGLAGNEQFF,TGTGCCAGCAGCGTGCCGGGACTAGCGGGCAATGAGCAGTTCTTC
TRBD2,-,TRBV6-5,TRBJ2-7,CASSYSPGAGGYEQYF,TGTGCCAGCAGTTACTCACCGGGGGCGGGAGGCTACGAGCAGTACTTC
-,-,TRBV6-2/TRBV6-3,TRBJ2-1,CASSQTSFEQFF,TGTGCCAGCAGCCAAACTAGCTTTGAGCAGTTCTTC